This TCR beta chain was identified in a study of beta chain features in type 1 diabetes. General observations from the study: Shorter templates might be favored by PCR, equally in patients and controls. Patients with type 1 diabetes carried fewer insertions and had more deletions at their VDJ junctions.

Expressed TCRB transcripts were sequenced because the isolated RNA had all been reverse transcribed beforehand. Around 3.7 million reads was the average for naive, central memory and regulatory T cell samples. This table comes from immunoSEQ multiplex PCR, and its TCRdb copy is limited to in-frame clones, with some not included. Of 120,000 to 150,000 clones listed, more than 9% were seen once; the top ten hold roughly 1.4%. Unmatched junction bases numbered 8, after V lost 4 bases and J lost 1 base. Germline V gene lookup returns CDR1 SGHNT and CDR2 YYREEE (reference sequence). The CDR3 totals 15 residues. Staining for CD45RO/CCR7/CD25/CD127/CD95/CD27 allowed sorting of CD4+ naive, central memory, regulatory and stem cell-like memory cells. This clone was observed a handful of times. No antigen is known for it.

The receptor's source is a young man in good health. The material sequenced was naive CD4+ T cells from blood. The chain joins TRBV5-4 to TRBJ2-7; 7 bases fit TRBD1. Here the CDR3 reads CASSRPGQTSYEQYF. The CDR3 nucleotides are TGTGCCAGCAGCCGACCGGGACAGACTTCCTACGAGCAGTACTTC.